Here is one T cell receptor (beta chain) with its context. The data originate from a study of T cell clones after liver transplantation. Germline assignment: CDR1 SQVTM and CDR2 ANQGSEA. The length of the CDR3 is 14 residues. V lost 1 base to trimming and J lost 7 bases; unmatched junction nucleotides: 5. Some clones are missing from TCRdb's copy, which holds only in-frame ones; the method was immunoSEQ multiplex PCR. The sample lists tens of thousands of clones; 60% to 80% were seen once. Source: CD4+ T cells from blood, taken at the 22-month timepoint. The chain employs TRBV29-1 and TRBJ1-4; 8 nucleotides align to TRBD1. This receptor was obtained from a human patient who received a liver transplant. Some of the T cells may derive from the graft donor. The CDR3 DNA reads TGCAGCGTTGAAGGGACAGGGAAGGGTGAAAAACTGTTTTTT. Residues: CSVEGTGKGEKLFF.